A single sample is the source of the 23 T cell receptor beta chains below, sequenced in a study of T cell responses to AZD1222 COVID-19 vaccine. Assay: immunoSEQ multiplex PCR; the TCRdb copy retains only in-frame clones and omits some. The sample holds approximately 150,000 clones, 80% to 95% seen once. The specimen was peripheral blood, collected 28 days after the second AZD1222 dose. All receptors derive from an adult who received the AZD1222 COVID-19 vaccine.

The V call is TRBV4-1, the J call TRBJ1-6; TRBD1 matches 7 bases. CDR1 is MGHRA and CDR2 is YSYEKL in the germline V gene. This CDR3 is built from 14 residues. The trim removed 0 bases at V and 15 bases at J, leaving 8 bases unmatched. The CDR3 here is CASSQEQGRDLLHF. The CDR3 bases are TGCGCCAGCAGCCAAGAACAGGGGAGGGATCTCCTCCACTTT.

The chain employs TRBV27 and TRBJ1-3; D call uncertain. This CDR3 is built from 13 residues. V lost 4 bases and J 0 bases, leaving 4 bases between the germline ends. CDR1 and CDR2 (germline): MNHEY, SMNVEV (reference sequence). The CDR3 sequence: CASSSNSGNTIYF. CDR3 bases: TGTGCCAGCAGTTCCAACTCTGGAAACACCATATATTTT.

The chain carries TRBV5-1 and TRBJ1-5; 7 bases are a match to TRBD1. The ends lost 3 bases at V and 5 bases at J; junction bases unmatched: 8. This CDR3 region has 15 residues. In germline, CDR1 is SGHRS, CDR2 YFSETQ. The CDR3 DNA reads TGCGCCAGCAGCTGCCCGGGACAGAGTCATCAGCCCCAGCATTTT. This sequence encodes CASSCPGQSHQPQHF.

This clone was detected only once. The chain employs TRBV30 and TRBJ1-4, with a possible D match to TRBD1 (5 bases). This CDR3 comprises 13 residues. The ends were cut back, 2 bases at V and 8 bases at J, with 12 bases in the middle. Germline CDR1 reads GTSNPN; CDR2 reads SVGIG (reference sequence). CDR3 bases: TGTGCCTGGAGTAGTCAGGGCGGCGAAAAACTGTTTTTT. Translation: CAWSSQGGEKLFF.

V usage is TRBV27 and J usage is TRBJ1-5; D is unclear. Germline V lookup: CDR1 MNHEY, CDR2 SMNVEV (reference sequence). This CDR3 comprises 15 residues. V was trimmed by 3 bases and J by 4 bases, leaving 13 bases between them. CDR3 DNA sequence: TGTGCCAGCAGTTTCGGGAATTTCGGAAATCAGCCCCAGCATTTT. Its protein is CASSFGNFGNQPQHF.

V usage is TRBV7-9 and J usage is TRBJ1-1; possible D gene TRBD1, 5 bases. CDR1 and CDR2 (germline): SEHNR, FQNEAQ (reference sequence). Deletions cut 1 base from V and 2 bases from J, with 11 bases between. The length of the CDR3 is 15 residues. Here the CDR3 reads CASSLVRGRNTEAFF. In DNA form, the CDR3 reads TGTGCCAGCAGCTTAGTAAGGGGTCGTAACACTGAAGCTTTCTTT.

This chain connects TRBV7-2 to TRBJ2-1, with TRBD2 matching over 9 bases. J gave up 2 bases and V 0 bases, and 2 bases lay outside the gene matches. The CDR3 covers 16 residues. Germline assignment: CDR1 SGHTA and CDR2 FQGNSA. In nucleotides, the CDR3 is TGTGCCAGCAGCTTAGCGGCTAGCGGGGCCTACAATGAGCAGTTCTTC. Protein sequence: CASSLAASGAYNEQFF.

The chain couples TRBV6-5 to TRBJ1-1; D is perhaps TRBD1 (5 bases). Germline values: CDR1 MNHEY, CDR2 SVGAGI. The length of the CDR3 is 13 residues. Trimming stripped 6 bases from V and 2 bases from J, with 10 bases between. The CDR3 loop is CASRTATNTEAFF. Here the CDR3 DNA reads TGTGCCAGCAGGACAGCCACCAACACTGAAGCTTTCTTT.

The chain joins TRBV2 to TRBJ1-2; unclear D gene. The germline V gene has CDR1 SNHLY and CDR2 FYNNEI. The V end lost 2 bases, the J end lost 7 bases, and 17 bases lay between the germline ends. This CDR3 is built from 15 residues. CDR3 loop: CASSETRGFNAGYTF. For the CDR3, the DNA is TGTGCCAGCAGTGAAACCCGAGGTTTCAATGCTGGCTACACCTTC.

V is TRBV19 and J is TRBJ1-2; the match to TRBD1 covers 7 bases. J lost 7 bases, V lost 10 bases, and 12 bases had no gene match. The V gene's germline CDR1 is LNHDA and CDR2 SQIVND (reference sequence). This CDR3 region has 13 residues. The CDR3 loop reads CATPAEGASGYTF. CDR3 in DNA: TGTGCCACGCCCGCGGAGGGGGCCTCTGGCTACACCTTC. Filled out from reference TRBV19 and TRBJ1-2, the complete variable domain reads DGGITQSPKYLFRKEGQNVTLSCEQNLNHDAMYWYRQDPGQGLRLIYYSQIVNDFQKGDIAEGYSVSREKKESFPLTVTSAQKNPTAFYLCATPAEGASGYTFGSGTRLTVV.

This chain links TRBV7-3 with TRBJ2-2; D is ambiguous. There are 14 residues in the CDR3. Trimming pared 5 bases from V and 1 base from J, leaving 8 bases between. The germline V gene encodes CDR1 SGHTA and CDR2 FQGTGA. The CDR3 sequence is CASSPRLNTGELFF. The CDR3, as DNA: TGTGCCAGCAGCCCAAGACTGAACACCGGGGAGCTGTTTTTT.

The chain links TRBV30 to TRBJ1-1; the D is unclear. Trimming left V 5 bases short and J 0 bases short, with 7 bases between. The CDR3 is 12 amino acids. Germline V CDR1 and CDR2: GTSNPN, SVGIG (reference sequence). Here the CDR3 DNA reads TGTGCCTGGCCCGACATGAACACTGAAGCTTTCTTT. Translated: CAWPDMNTEAFF.

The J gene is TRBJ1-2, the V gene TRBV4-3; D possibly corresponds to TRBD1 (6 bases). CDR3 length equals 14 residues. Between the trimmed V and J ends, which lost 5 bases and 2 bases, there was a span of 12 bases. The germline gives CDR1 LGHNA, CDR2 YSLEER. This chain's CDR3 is CASSAQGRNYGYTF. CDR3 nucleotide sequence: TGCGCCAGCAGCGCGCAGGGGCGAAACTATGGCTACACCTTC.

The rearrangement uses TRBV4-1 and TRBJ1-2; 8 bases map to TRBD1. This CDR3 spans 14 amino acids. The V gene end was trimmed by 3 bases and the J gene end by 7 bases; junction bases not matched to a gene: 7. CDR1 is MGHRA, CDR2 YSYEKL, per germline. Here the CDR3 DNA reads TGCGCCAGCAGCCATCTAGGACAGGGTGGTGGCTACACCTTC. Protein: CASSHLGQGGGYTF.

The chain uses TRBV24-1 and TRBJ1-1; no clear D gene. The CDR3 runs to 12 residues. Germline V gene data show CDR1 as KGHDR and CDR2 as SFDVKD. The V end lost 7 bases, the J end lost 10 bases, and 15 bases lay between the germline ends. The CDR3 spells CATSAPGAGAFF. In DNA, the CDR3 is TGTGCCACCAGCGCCCCAGGAGCAGGAGCTTTCTTT.

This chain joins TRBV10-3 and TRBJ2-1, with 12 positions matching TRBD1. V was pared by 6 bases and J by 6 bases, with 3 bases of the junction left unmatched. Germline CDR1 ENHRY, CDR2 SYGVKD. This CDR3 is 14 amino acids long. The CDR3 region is CAISPGQGANEQFF. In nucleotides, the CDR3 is TGTGCCATCAGCCCGGGACAGGGGGCCAATGAGCAGTTCTTC.

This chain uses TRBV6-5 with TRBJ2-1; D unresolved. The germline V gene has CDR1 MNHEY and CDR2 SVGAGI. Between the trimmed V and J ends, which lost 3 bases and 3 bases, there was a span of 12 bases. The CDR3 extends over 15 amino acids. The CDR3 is CASSYNPVVYNEQFF. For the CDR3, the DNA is TGTGCCAGCAGTTATAATCCCGTAGTCTACAATGAGCAGTTCTTC.

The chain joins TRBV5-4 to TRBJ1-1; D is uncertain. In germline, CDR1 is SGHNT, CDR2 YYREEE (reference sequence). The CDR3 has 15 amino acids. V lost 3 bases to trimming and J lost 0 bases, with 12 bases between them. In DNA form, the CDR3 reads TGTGCCAGCAGCTCGTCGGGAGGTTTGAACACTGAAGCTTTCTTT. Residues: CASSSSGGLNTEAFF.

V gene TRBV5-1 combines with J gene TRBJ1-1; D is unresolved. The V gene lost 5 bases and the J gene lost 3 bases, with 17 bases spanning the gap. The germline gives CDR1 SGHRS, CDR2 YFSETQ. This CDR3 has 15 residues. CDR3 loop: CASSLIKGLYTEAFF. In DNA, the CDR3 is TGCGCCAGCAGTCTCATAAAGGGCCTTTACACTGAAGCTTTCTTT.

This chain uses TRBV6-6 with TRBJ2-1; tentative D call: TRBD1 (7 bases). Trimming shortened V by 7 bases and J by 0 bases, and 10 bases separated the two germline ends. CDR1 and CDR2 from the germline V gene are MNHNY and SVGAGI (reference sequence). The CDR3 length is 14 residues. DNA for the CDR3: TGTGCCAGCACCCAGGGGGGCTCCTACAATGAGCAGTTCTTC. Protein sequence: CASTQGGSYNEQFF.

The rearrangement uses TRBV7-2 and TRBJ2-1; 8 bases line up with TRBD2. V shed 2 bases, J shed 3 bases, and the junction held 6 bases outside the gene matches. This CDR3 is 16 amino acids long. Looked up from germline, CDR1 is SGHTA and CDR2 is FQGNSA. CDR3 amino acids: CASSLMGLVGYNEQFF. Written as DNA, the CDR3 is TGTGCCAGCAGCTTAATGGGACTAGTGGGCTACAATGAGCAGTTCTTC. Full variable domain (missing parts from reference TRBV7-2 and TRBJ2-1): GAGVSQSPSNKVTEKGKDVELRCDPISGHTALYWYRQSLGQGLEFLIYFQGNSAPDKSGLPSDRFSAERTGGSVSTLTIQRTQQEDSAVYLCASSLMGLVGYNEQFFGPGTRLTVL.

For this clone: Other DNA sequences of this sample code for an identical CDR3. The CDR3 here is CASSLLGNQPQHF. DNA for the CDR3: TGTGCCAGCAGTTTATTGGGGAATCAGCCCCAGCATTTT. V and J are TRBV12-3 or TRBV12-4 and TRBJ1-5; no firm D call. With 2 bases removed from V and 4 bases from J, the gap between germline ends came to 6 bases. The CDR3 totals 13 residues.

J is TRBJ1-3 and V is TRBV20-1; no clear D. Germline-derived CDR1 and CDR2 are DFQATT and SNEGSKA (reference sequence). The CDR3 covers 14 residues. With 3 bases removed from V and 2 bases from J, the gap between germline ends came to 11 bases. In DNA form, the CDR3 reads TGCAGTGCTAGTTTCGGTGGGACTGGAAACACCATATATTTT. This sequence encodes CSASFGGTGNTIYF.